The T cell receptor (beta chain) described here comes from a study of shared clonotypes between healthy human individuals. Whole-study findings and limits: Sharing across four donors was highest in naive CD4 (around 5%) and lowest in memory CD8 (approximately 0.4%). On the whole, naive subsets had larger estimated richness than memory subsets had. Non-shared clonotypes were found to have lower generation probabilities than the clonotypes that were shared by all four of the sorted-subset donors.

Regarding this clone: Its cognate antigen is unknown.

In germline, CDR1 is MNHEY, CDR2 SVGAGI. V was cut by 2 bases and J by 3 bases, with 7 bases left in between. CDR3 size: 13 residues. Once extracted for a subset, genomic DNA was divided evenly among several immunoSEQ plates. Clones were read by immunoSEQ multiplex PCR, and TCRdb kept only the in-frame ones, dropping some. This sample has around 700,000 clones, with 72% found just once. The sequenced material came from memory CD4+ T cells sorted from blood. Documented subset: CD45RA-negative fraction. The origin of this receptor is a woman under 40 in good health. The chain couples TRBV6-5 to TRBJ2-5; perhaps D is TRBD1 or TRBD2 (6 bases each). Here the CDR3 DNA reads TGTGCCAGCAGTTACAGGGGGGAAGAGACCCAGTACTTC. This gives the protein CASSYRGEETQYF.